This TCR beta chain is from a study of blood T cells in healthy people across ages. Whole-study findings and limits: Older age went with lower TCR beta diversity per million T cells, in a roughly linear way. Without sorted subsets, naive and antigen-experienced compartments could not be conclusively compared.

A word on this clonotype: The antigen remains undetermined.

A second roughly 7 to 12 cycle PCR used barcoded and J-beta primers. Via MiXCR, TCRdb re-called the 5' RACE reads, giving one row per CDR3 protein. There are fewer than 1.5 million distinct CDR3 sequences in the sample; about 43% occur only once, and approximately 7.9% lies in the top ten. Material: blood. The receptor was derived from a woman between 18 and 30 years old in good health.

CDR3 nucleotide sequence: TGTGCCAGCAGCCGAGACGGCTATAGCAATCAGCCCCAGCATTTT. This translates into CASSRDGYSNQPQHF. This chain connects TRBV28 to TRBJ1-5; D not certain. Germline assignment: CDR1 MDHEN and CDR2 SYDVKM. Trimming shortened V by 6 bases and J by 0 bases, and 12 bases separated the two germline ends. This CDR3 region has 15 residues. The variable domain in full, with the rest retrieved from reference TRBV28 and TRBJ1-5, is DVKVTQSSRYLVKRTGEKVFLECVQDMDHENMFWYRQDPGLGLRLIYFSYDVKMKEKGDIPEGYSVSREKKERFSLILESASTNQTSMYLCASSRDGYSNQPQHFGDGTRLSIL.